The entry that follows covers one T cell receptor (beta chain) sequence. Its antigen is still unknown. No base-level quality is on record; no much larger clone is a single base apart. At one collaborating source in Seattle, patients were enrolled during active infection and were followed longitudinally through the course of disease. The collaborating institutions used their own protocols to collect whole blood in K2EDTA tubes. Collaborator samples were shipped for TCRbeta analysis as frozen whole blood, isolated PBMCs, or DNA extracted from either sample type. The CDR1 and CDR2 encoded by the germline V gene (reference sequence) are SGHAT and FQDESV. V was cut back by 5 bases and J by 6 bases, leaving a gap of 11 bases between them. The CDR3 holds 13 amino acids from the cysteine to the phenylalanine. This entry keeps only the CDR3 DNA: 39 bases, framed from base 1. This record comes from a study of blood T cell repertoires in COVID-19 (TCRdb year 2020). Looking at the study overall: Samples covering the acute and convalescent phases of COVID-19 were provided by collaborators in the United States, Italy and Spain. Nearly every sample came with metadata listing a de-identified subject ID, COVID-19 status, age in years and sex. The repertoires were released in a freely available public database meant as a resource for research on the immune response to SARS-CoV-2. Deeply sampled blood TCRbeta repertoires from subjects exposed to, actively infected with, or recovered from COVID-19 were included in the dataset. HLA class I and class II types, where available, came from metadata supplied by the sample provider rather than from assay-based typing. The prospective study material was composed of cDNA or gDNA derived from T cells, B-cell-depleted T cells, or PBMCs. The samples were drawn from two sources: the first 160 participants of the ongoing ImmuneRACE study, and some 1,300 subjects contributed by 6 global collaborators.

TCRbeta CDR3 regions were amplified from genomic DNA by means of the immunoSEQ Assay, a bias-controlled multiplex PCR. The source study handled its data this way. Within the assay, amplification of reference gene primers was used to estimate how many nucleated cells each sample contained. To quantify the absolute abundance of each unique TCRbeta CDR3 rearrangement, sequence reads were collapsed and filtered. Productive Simpson clonality was computed per sample as the square root of Simpson's diversity index over productive rearrangements. TCRdb re-hosts the immuneACCESS table, in-frame sequences only. Its copies lack some clones; in the studies checked, an unresolved V gene accounts for under half of them, and the cause for the rest is not known. For V, J and clone size, that table is used; D and trimming come from the DNA. This sample lists under 75,000 clones; roughly 84% were detected once. About 15% of the sample lies in the top ten.

Overall study outcomes, separate from this receptor: How much clinical and demographic metadata was included differed by source and by participant, and the metadata was provided uncurated.

This sequence was found in a man in his sixties with COVID-19, enrolled during active disease. The chain uses TRBV11-1 and TRBJ2-1, with the D gene not confidently named. What was sequenced was peripheral blood. The sequenced DNA is TGTGCCAGCAGCCCCACCCTCGGCAATGAGCAGTTCTTC. Translation gives CASSPTLGNEQFF. The entire variable domain, with the stretches around the CDR3 drawn from the reference TRBV11-1 and TRBJ2-1 proteins, is EAEVAQSPRYKITEKSQAVAFWCDPISGHATLYWYRQILGQGPELLVQFQDESVVDDSQLPKDRFSAERLKGVDSTLKIQPAELGDSAMYLCASSPTLGNEQFFGPGTRLTVL.